The 8 T cell receptor beta chains below were found in one sample sequenced in a study of blood T cell repertoires in COVID-19. Generated by immunoSEQ multiplex PCR, the TCRdb table keeps only in-frame clones and is missing some. This table has 200,000 to 250,000 clones, 85% to 90% appearing once. The sequenced material came from peripheral blood. These receptors all come from a man in his fifties or sixties with acute or convalescent COVID-19.

The chain carries TRBV15 and TRBJ2-7, with 8 bases that match TRBD1. Germline CDR1 and CDR2: LNHNV and YYDKDF (reference sequence). CDR3 length equals 16 residues. V was pared by 4 bases and J by 0 bases, with 8 bases of the junction left unmatched. Written as DNA, the CDR3 is TGTGCCACCAGCACCCTCGACAGGGGAAGCTCCTACGAGCAGTACTTC. Translation gives CATSTLDRGSSYEQYF.

The rearrangement joins TRBV14 to TRBJ2-6; 9 bases align to TRBD1. Germline values: CDR1 SGHDN, CDR2 FVKESK. J gave up 2 bases and V 3 bases, and 14 bases lay outside the gene matches. The CDR3 extends over 20 amino acids. CDR3 in DNA: TGTGCCAGCAGCCACGGGACAGGGTTATCGGGGTTAGCTGGGGCCAACGTCCTGACTTTC. Translated: CASSHGTGLSGLAGANVLTF.

V gene TRBV10-3 combines with J gene TRBJ1-1; 11 bases agree with TRBD1. V was clipped by 4 bases and J by 2 bases; unmatched bases: 9. This CDR3 comprises 17 residues. CDR1 ENHRY and CDR2 SYGVKD come from the germline V gene. The DNA of the CDR3 is TGTGCCATCAGTGCACAAGTGGGACAGGGGGTTAACACTGAAGCTTTCTTT. As protein: CAISAQVGQGVNTEAFF.

The chain carries TRBV19 and TRBJ1-4; TRBD1 is a possible D gene (5 bases). This CDR3 has 14 amino acids. The V gene's germline CDR1 is LNHDA and CDR2 SQIVND (reference sequence). V was trimmed by 5 bases and J by 5 bases, leaving 12 bases between them. In DNA form, the CDR3 reads TGTGCCAGTAGTGGGGGGACCGTGAATGAAAAACTGTTTTTT. Amino acids: CASSGGTVNEKLFF.

The rearrangement links TRBV18 to TRBJ1-4; TRBD1 matches 7 bases. CDR3 length: 16 residues. The V and J ends lost 3 bases and 0 bases, in that order; junction bases with no gene match: 4. CDR1 and CDR2 (germline): KGHSH, LQKENI. The CDR3 region is CASSPNRGSTNEKLFF. The CDR3 DNA sequence: TGTGCCAGCTCACCCAACAGGGGTTCAACTAATGAAAAACTGTTTTTT.

V usage is TRBV18 and J usage is TRBJ1-2; unclear D gene. The V end lost 0 bases, the J end lost 5 bases, and 13 bases lay between the germline ends. The CDR3 has 15 residues. Looked up from germline, CDR1 is KGHSH and CDR2 is LQKENI. CDR3 in amino acids: CASSPPEQTWYGYTF. Here the CDR3 DNA reads TGTGCCAGCTCACCACCCGAGCAGACTTGGTATGGCTACACCTTC.

The V call is TRBV27, the J call TRBJ1-5, with D maybe TRBD1 (6 bases). The CDR3 loop spans 18 amino acids. V was cut by 3 bases and J by 3 bases, with 21 bases left in between. Germline V gene sequence: CDR1 MNHEY, CDR2 SMNVEV (reference sequence). The CDR3 here is CASSFAGDILYNNQPQHF. CDR3 bases: TGTGCCAGCAGTTTTGCAGGGGATATTCTCTATAACAATCAGCCCCAGCATTTT.

The chain combines TRBV7-2 with TRBJ1-6; no clear D gene. CDR3 length: 12 amino acids. Germline V gives CDR1 SGHTA, CDR2 FQGNSA. V lost 1 base and J 19 bases, leaving 14 bases between the germline ends. CDR3 bases: TGTGCCAGCAGCTTAGAACACTCCCCTAGTCACTTT. Translation gives CASSLEHSPSHF.